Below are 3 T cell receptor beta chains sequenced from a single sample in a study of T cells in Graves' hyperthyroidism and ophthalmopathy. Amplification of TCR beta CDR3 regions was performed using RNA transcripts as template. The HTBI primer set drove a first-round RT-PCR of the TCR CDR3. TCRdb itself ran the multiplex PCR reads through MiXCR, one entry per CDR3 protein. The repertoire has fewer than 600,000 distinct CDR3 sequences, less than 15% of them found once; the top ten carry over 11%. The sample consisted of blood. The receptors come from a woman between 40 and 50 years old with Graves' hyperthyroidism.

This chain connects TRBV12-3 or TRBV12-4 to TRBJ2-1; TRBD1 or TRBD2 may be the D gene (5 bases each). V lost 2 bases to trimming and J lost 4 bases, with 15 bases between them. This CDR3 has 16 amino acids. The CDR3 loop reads CASSLRGAVKYNEQFF. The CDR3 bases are TGTGCCAGCAGTTTAAGAGGGGCAGTGAAGTACAATGAGCAGTTCTTC.

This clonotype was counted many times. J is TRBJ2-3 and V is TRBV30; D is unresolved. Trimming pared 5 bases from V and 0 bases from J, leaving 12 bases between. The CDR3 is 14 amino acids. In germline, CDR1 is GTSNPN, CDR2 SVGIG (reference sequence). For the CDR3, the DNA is TGTGCCTGGCAACCGGCGACTAGCACAGATACGCAGTATTTT. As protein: CAWQPATSTDTQYF.

CDR3 region: CSARRLGLQETQYF. In DNA, the CDR3 is TGCAGTGCTAGAAGATTAGGGCTCCAAGAGACCCAGTACTTC. The chain joins TRBV20-1 to TRBJ2-5; no definite D call. With 2 bases removed from V and 1 base from J, the gap between germline ends came to 11 bases. Germline V lookup: CDR1 DFQATT, CDR2 SNEGSKA (reference sequence). The CDR3 totals 14 residues.